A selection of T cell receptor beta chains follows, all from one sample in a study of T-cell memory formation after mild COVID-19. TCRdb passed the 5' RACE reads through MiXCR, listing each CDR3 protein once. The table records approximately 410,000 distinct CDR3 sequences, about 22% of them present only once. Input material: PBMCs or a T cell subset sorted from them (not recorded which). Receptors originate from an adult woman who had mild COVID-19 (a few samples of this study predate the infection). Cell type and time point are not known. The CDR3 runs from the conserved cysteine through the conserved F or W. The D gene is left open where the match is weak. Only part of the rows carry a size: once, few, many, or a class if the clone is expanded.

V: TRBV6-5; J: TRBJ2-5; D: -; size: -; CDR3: CASSKWDQETQYF; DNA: TGTGCCAGCAGCAAGTGGGATCAAGAGACCCAGTACTTC
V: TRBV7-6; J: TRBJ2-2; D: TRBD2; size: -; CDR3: CASIELAGATGELFF; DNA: TGTGCCAGCATAGAGCTAGCGGGAGCGACCGGGGAGCTGTTTTTT
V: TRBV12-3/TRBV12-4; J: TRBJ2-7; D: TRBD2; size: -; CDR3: CASSSWTSGSYEQYF; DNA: TGTGCCAGCAGTTCATGGACTAGCGGGAGCTACGAGCAGTACTTC
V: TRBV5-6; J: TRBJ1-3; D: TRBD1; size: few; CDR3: CASSYRDSPSLGTIYF; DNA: TGTGCCAGCAGCTACCGGGACAGCCCCTCCCTAGGCACCATATATTTT
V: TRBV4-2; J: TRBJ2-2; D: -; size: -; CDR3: CASSQENPGAGELFF; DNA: TGTGCCAGCAGCCAAGAGAATCCCGGGGCCGGGGAGCTGTTTTTT
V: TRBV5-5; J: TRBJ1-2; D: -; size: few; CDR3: CASSLGGPLSPGYTF; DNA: TGTGCCAGCAGCTTGGGGGGACCCTTAAGTCCTGGCTACACCTTC
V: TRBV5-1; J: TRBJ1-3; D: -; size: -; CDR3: CASSLENSGNTIYF; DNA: TGCGCCAGCAGCTTGGAAAACTCTGGAAACACCATATATTTT
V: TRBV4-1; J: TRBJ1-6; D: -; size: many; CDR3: CASSQVTGVHSPLHF; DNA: TGCGCCAGCAGCCAAGTTACAGGTGTCCATTCACCCCTCCACTTT
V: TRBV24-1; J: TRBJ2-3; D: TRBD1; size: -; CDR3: CATSDSRGPDTQYF; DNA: TGTGCCACCAGTGATTCAAGGGGGCCAGATACGCAGTATTTT
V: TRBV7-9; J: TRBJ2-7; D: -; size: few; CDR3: CASSLIRQGIYEQYF; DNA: TGTGCCAGCAGCTTAATTCGCCAGGGTATCTACGAGCAGTACTTC
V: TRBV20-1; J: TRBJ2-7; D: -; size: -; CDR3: CSARGYGTFSYEQYF; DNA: TGCAGTGCTAGAGGTTACGGGACATTCTCCTACGAGCAGTACTTC
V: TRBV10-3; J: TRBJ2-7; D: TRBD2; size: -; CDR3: CAISDGGSGGYEQYF; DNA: TGTGCCATCAGTGACGGTGGTAGCGGGGGCTACGAGCAGTACTTC
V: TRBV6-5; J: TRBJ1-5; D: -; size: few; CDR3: CASSYSTEQPQHF; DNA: TGTGCCAGCAGTTACTCGACGGAGCAGCCCCAGCATTTT
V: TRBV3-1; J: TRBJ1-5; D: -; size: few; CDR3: CASSHRGNSNQPQHF; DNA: TGTGCCAGCAGCCATCGGGGGAATAGCAATCAGCCCCAGCATTTT
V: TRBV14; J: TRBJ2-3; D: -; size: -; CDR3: CASSQLGSSTDTQYF; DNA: TGTGCCAGCAGCCAGTTGGGATCTAGCACAGATACGCAGTATTTT
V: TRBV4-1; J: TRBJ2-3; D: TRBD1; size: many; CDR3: CASSLSPGQGRSDTQYF; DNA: TGCGCCAGCAGCCTTTCCCCGGGACAGGGTAGATCAGATACGCAGTATTTT
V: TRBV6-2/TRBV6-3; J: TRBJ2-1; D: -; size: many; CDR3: CASSYIGSLAYNEQFF; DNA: TGTGCCAGCAGTTACATTGGTTCTTTGGCCTACAATGAGCAGTTCTTC
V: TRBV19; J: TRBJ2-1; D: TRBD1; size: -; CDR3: CASSRQGDEQFF; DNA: TGTGCCAGTAGTAGACAGGGGGATGAGCAGTTCTTC
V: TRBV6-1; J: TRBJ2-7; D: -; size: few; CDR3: CASSEGGGYYEQYF; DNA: TGTGCCAGCAGTGAAGGCGGGGGCTACTACGAGCAGTACTTC
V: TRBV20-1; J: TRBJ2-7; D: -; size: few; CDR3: CSARDPPSEQYF; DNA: TGCAGTGCTAGAGATCCCCCGAGCGAGCAGTACTTC
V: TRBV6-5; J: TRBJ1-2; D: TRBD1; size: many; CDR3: CASSRGTGKSPGYTF; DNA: TGTGCCAGCAGTCGGGGGACAGGGAAAAGTCCTGGCTACACCTTC
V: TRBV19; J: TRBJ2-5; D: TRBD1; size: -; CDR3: CASSATGSNTYQETQYF; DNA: TGTGCCAGTAGTGCGACAGGGTCGAATACGTACCAAGAGACCCAGTACTTC
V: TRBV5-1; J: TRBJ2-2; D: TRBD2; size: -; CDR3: CASSLLAGDDTGELFF; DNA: TGCGCCAGCAGCTTACTAGCGGGAGATGACACCGGGGAGCTGTTTTTT
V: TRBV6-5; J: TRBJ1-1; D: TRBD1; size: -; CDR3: CASSYAGQGGTEAFF; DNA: TGTGCCAGCAGTTACGCGGGACAGGGGGGCACTGAAGCTTTCTTT
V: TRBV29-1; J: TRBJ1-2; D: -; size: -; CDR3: CSVESYGYTF; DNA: TGCAGCGTTGAAAGCTATGGCTACACCTTC
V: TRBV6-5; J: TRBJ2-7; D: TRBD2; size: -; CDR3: CASSYSSTSGYYEQYF; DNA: TGTGCCAGCAGTTACTCGAGCACTAGCGGGTACTACGAGCAGTACTTC
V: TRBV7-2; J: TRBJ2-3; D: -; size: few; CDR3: CASSLMSDKGDTQYF; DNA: TGTGCCAGCAGCTTAATGTCGGACAAAGGAGATACGCAGTATTTT
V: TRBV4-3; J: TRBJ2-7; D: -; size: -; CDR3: CASSLHGQDRSYEQYF; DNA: TGCGCCAGCAGCCTCCACGGGCAGGACAGATCCTACGAGCAGTACTTC
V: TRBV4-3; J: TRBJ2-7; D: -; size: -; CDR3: CASSHRAIGVFRYEQYF; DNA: TGCGCCAGCAGCCACCGTGCGATAGGGGTTTTTAGATACGAGCAGTACTTC
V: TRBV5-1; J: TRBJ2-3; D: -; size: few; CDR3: CASTPGQGTDTQYF; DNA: TGCGCCAGCACTCCCGGGCAGGGAACAGATACGCAGTATTTT
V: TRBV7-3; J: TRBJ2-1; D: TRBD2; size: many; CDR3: CASSSKRAGVSYNEQFF; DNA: TGTGCCAGCAGCTCAAAAAGAGCGGGAGTGTCGTACAATGAGCAGTTCTTC
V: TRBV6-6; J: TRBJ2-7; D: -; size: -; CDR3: CASGTDYYEQYF; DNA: TGTGCCAGCGGGACGGACTACTACGAGCAGTACTTC
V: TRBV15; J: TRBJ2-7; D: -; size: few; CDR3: CATSRDGETGEQYF; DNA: TGTGCCACCAGCAGAGACGGGGAGACGGGCGAGCAGTACTTC
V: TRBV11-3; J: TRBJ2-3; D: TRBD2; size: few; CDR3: CASSLGNSGSTDTQYF; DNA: TGTGCCAGCAGCCTTGGGAATAGCGGGAGCACAGATACGCAGTATTTT
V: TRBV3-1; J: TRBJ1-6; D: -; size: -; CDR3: CASSQRQANSPLHF; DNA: TGTGCCAGCAGCCAAAGACAGGCTAATTCACCCCTCCACTTT
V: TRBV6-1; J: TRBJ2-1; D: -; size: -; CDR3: CASSTTRVWDEQFF; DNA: TGTGCCAGCAGCACTACTAGGGTGTGGGATGAGCAGTTCTTC
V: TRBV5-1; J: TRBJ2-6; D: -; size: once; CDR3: CASSSRLHNVLTF; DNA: TGCGCCAGCAGCTCACGCCTCCACAACGTCCTGACTTTC
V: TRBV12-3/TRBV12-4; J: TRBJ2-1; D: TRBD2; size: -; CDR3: CASSLRLAGISYNEQFF; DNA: TGTGCCAGCAGTTTACGACTAGCGGGTATCTCCTACAATGAGCAGTTCTTC
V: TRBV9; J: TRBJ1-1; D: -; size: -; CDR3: CASSVAIGVANTEAFF; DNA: TGTGCCAGCAGCGTAGCTATAGGCGTGGCGAACACTGAAGCTTTCTTT
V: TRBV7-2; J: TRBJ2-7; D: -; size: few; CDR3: CASSWAQPGLYEQYF; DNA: TGTGCCAGCAGCTGGGCCCAACCGGGGCTCTACGAGCAGTACTTC